Listed here is a single T cell receptor beta chain. In the original analysis: Nucleated cell number was recorded as an estimate derived from reference gene primer amplification. Measured with immunoSEQ multiplex PCR; TCRdb has only the in-frame clones, and not every one. Clonal size and the V and J genes are those of that table, whereas D and trimming came from the DNA. The repertoire holds 270,000 or so clones, with 85% to 95% as singletons. These data belong to a study of blood T cell repertoires in COVID-19. About the research overall: Spain, Italy and the United States supplied samples that represented acute and convalescent COVID-19.

Germline CDR1 and CDR2: SGHRS and YFSETQ. The V gene lost 3 bases and the J gene lost 5 bases, with 12 bases spanning the gap. The CDR3 contains 15 residues. The sequence derives from a man in his forties who had been exposed to COVID-19. Sequenced sample: PBMCs or T cells enriched from blood (not recorded which). The rearrangement links TRBV5-1 to TRBJ1-6, with D maybe TRBD1 (5 bases). CDR3 nucleotide sequence: TGCGCCAGCAGCTCCGGGGGTCTAGATAATTCACCCCTCCACTTT. Translating it yields CASSSGGLDNSPLHF.